A selection of T cell receptor beta chains follows, all from one sample in a study of T cells in Graves' hyperthyroidism and ophthalmopathy. MiXCR was run by TCRdb on the multiplex PCR reads, yielding one entry per CDR3 protein. The profile covers more than 550,000 distinct CDR3 sequences, with around 15% appearing a single time and around 15% taken by the ten largest. The specimen sequenced was blood. The receptors here all came from a man between 50 and 59 years old with Graves' hyperthyroidism. CDR3s include the opening cysteine and the closing phenylalanine or tryptophan. D genes are given only for firm matches. Rows may omit the clone size; those that give it use once, few, many or a size class.

J: TRBJ2-1; size: NA; D: TRBD2; V: TRBV10-3; CDR3: CAISLGLSSHNEQFF; DNA: TGTGCCATCAGCTTGGGACTAAGCAGCCACAATGAGCAGTTCTTC
J: TRBJ2-7; size: once; D: TRBD2; V: TRBV2; CDR3: CASRTTGTSGYEQYF; DNA: TGTGCCAGCAGGACTACCGGGACTAGCGGGTACGAGCAGTACTTC
J: TRBJ1-1; size: NA; D: NA; V: TRBV7-9; CDR3: CASSLVRVMTEAFF; DNA: TGTGCCAGCAGCTTAGTCAGGGTTATGACTGAAGCTTTCTTT
J: TRBJ1-1; size: many; D: NA; V: TRBV28; CDR3: CASRSNQGSEAFF; DNA: TGTGCCAGCAGATCTAACCAGGGGTCTGAAGCTTTCTTT
J: TRBJ2-7; size: many; D: TRBD1; V: TRBV19; CDR3: CASSMAGQGLPFYEQYF; DNA: TGTGCCAGTAGTATGGCGGGACAGGGCCTACCTTTCTACGAGCAGTACTTC
J: TRBJ2-7; size: few; D: TRBD2; V: TRBV2; CDR3: CARGLAGGRTYEQYF; DNA: TGTGCCAGAGGACTAGCGGGAGGGCGGACCTACGAGCAGTACTTC
J: TRBJ2-7; size: few; D: NA; V: TRBV18; CDR3: CASSPPAVLSYEQYF; DNA: TGTGCCAGCTCACCACCGGCAGTCCTCTCCTACGAGCAGTACTTC
J: TRBJ1-4; size: NA; D: NA; V: TRBV11-3; CDR3: CASSVVAGQRYLFF; DNA: TGTGCCAGCAGCGTAGTGGCAGGGCAGCGTTACCTGTTTTTT
J: TRBJ2-1; size: many; D: TRBD2; V: TRBV28; CDR3: CASSFLAGGSSYNEQFF; DNA: TGTGCCAGCAGTTTCCTAGCGGGAGGGAGCTCCTACAATGAGCAGTTCTTC
J: TRBJ2-1; size: once; D: TRBD2; V: TRBV28; CDR3: CASSFAGGPYNEQFF; DNA: TGTGCCAGCAGTTTTGCGGGAGGGCCTTACAATGAGCAGTTCTTC
J: TRBJ2-1; size: NA; D: NA; V: TRBV9; CDR3: CASSPRTGYGNEQFF; DNA: TGTGCCAGCAGCCCTCGGACGGGATACGGGAATGAGCAGTTCTTC
J: TRBJ2-6; size: few; D: NA; V: TRBV20-1; CDR3: CSAVVPSGPPSGANVLTF; DNA: TGCAGTGCTGTGGTCCCCAGCGGGCCCCCCTCTGGGGCCAACGTCCTGACTTTC
J: TRBJ2-5; size: few; D: TRBD1; V: TRBV20-1; CDR3: CTGYGTGEETQYF; DNA: TGCACCGGCTACGGGACAGGGGAAGAGACCCAGTACTTC
J: TRBJ2-5; size: NA; D: NA; V: TRBV5-1; CDR3: CASSPSGTAFQETQYF; DNA: TGCGCCAGCAGCCCCTCCGGGACGGCGTTTCAAGAGACCCAGTACTTC
J: TRBJ2-2; size: many; D: NA; V: TRBV19; CDR3: CASSISPNSGELFF; DNA: TGTGCCAGTAGTATCTCGCCTAACTCCGGGGAGCTGTTTTTT
J: TRBJ2-5; size: NA; D: TRBD2; V: TRBV6-2/TRBV6-3; CDR3: CASSYLAGGKETQYF; DNA: TGTGCCAGCAGTTACTTAGCGGGAGGGAAAGAGACCCAGTACTTC
J: TRBJ1-6; size: few; D: NA; V: TRBV20-1; CDR3: CSAMDGMNSPLHF; DNA: TGCAGTGCCATGGACGGGATGAATTCACCCCTCCACTTT
J: TRBJ1-2; size: many; D: NA; V: TRBV12-3/TRBV12-4; CDR3: CASSLSIDYGYTF; DNA: TGTGCCAGCAGTTTAAGTATTGACTATGGCTACACCTTC
J: TRBJ2-2; size: NA; D: TRBD2; V: TRBV7-2; CDR3: CAFIAGGNTGELFF; DNA: TGTGCCTTTATAGCGGGAGGGAACACCGGGGAGCTGTTTTTT
J: TRBJ2-5; size: many; D: TRBD2; V: TRBV20-1; CDR3: CSASPLAGVAETQYF; DNA: TGCAGTGCTTCCCCACTAGCGGGAGTGGCAGAGACCCAGTACTTC
J: TRBJ1-5; size: NA; D: NA; V: TRBV6-9; CDR3: CASSYGGGSEPQHF; DNA: TGTGCCAGCAGTTACGGGGGAGGGTCGGAGCCCCAGCATTTT
J: TRBJ2-5; size: many; D: NA; V: TRBV7-9; CDR3: CASSLAGEGTQYF; DNA: TGTGCCAGCAGCTTAGCAGGGGAAGGGACCCAGTACTTC
J: TRBJ2-7; size: few; D: NA; V: TRBV20-1; CDR3: CSARDREHYEQYF; DNA: TGCAGTGCTAGAGACAGGGAGCACTACGAGCAGTACTTC
J: TRBJ2-7; size: few; D: NA; V: TRBV12-3/TRBV12-4; CDR3: CASSLSNLYEQYF; DNA: TGTGCCAGCAGTCTAAGCAACTTATACGAGCAGTACTTC
J: TRBJ1-6; size: many; D: NA; V: TRBV3-1; CDR3: CASSQGYNSPLHF; DNA: TGTGCCAGCAGCCAGGGGTATAATTCACCCCTCCACTTT
J: TRBJ2-7; size: many; D: NA; V: TRBV28; CDR3: CASSLITPSYEQYF; DNA: TGTGCCAGCAGCCTAATTACGCCCTCCTACGAGCAGTACTTC
J: TRBJ1-4; size: NA; D: NA; V: TRBV25-1; CDR3: CASSPEASANEKLFF; DNA: TGTGCCAGCAGCCCGGAGGCCTCGGCTAATGAAAAACTGTTTTTT
J: TRBJ1-3; size: NA; D: NA; V: TRBV6-2/TRBV6-3; CDR3: CASSPSRGPSSGNTIYF; DNA: TGTGCCAGCAGCCCTTCGCGAGGACCGAGCTCTGGAAACACCATATATTTT
J: TRBJ1-5; size: once; D: TRBD1; V: TRBV3-1; CDR3: CASSNGQGYQPQHF; DNA: TGTGCCAGCAGCAACGGACAGGGATATCAGCCCCAGCATTTT
J: TRBJ1-2; size: many; D: NA; V: TRBV6-2/TRBV6-3; CDR3: CASTQGFYGYTF; DNA: TGTGCCAGCACACAGGGATTTTATGGCTACACCTTC
J: TRBJ2-1; size: many; D: TRBD2; V: TRBV30; CDR3: CAWGSGRGYNEQFF; DNA: TGTGCCTGGGGCAGCGGGAGGGGATACAATGAGCAGTTCTTC
J: TRBJ1-3; size: NA; D: NA; V: TRBV30; CDR3: CAWSVGPEGNTIYF; DNA: TGTGCCTGGAGCGTCGGGCCCGAGGGAAACACCATATATTTT
J: TRBJ2-5; size: many; D: TRBD2; V: TRBV30; CDR3: CAWSVPLTSGNTQPETQYF; DNA: TGTGCCTGGAGTGTACCGTTGACTAGCGGGAATACCCAGCCGGAGACCCAGTACTTC
J: TRBJ2-1; size: few; D: TRBD2; V: TRBV15; CDR3: CATSREGVAGNEQFF; DNA: TGTGCCACCAGCAGAGAAGGGGTAGCGGGGAATGAGCAGTTCTTC
J: TRBJ2-5; size: many; D: TRBD2; V: TRBV12-3/TRBV12-4; CDR3: CASSLASLAGVQETQYF; DNA: TGTGCCAGCAGTTTAGCGTCCCTAGCGGGAGTCCAAGAGACCCAGTACTTC
J: TRBJ2-3; size: many; D: NA; V: TRBV7-2; CDR3: CASSSQGGRQADTQYF; DNA: TGTGCCAGCAGTTCCCAGGGGGGGCGTCAAGCAGATACGCAGTATTTT
J: TRBJ2-7; size: many; D: TRBD1; V: TRBV2; CDR3: CASSGFRDRGYEQYF; DNA: TGTGCCAGCAGTGGATTCCGGGACAGGGGGTACGAGCAGTACTTC
J: TRBJ2-1; size: few; D: TRBD2; V: TRBV29-1; CDR3: CSVEGLAGGTQYNEQFF; DNA: TGCAGCGTTGAAGGGTTAGCGGGAGGGACGCAATACAATGAGCAGTTCTTC
J: TRBJ2-1; size: NA; D: NA; V: TRBV15; CDR3: CATSRVARNEQFF; DNA: TGTGCCACCAGCAGAGTAGCGCGGAATGAGCAGTTCTTC
J: TRBJ2-4; size: many; D: NA; V: TRBV2; CDR3: CASSWALGKNIQYF; DNA: TGTGCCAGCAGCTGGGCGCTGGGGAAAAACATTCAGTACTTC
J: TRBJ1-2; size: many; D: NA; V: TRBV10-3; CDR3: CAIKGEGVNYGYTF; DNA: TGTGCCATCAAAGGGGAAGGAGTAAACTATGGCTACACCTTC
J: TRBJ1-4; size: few; D: NA; V: TRBV3-1; CDR3: CASSQDQTTNEKLFF; DNA: TGTGCCAGCAGCCAAGATCAAACAACTAATGAAAAACTGTTTTTT
J: TRBJ1-4; size: NA; D: NA; V: TRBV20-1; CDR3: CSARVGTNEKLFF; DNA: TGCAGTGCTCGAGTAGGGACTAATGAAAAACTGTTTTTT
J: TRBJ2-1; size: many; D: NA; V: TRBV2; CDR3: CASTLSFEQFF; DNA: TGTGCCAGCACCCTTAGCTTTGAGCAGTTCTTC
J: TRBJ2-5; size: few; D: NA; V: TRBV25-1; CDR3: CASSEFQGGERTQYF; DNA: TGTGCCAGCAGTGAGTTCCAAGGAGGGGAGAGGACCCAGTACTTC
J: TRBJ2-7; size: many; D: TRBD1; V: TRBV2; CDR3: CASSEGDSAAYEQYF; DNA: TGTGCCAGCAGTGAAGGGGACAGCGCGGCCTACGAGCAGTACTTC
J: TRBJ1-1; size: NA; D: TRBD1; V: TRBV30; CDR3: CAWGDRVIGEAFF; DNA: TGTGCCTGGGGGGACAGGGTGATCGGTGAAGCTTTCTTT
J: TRBJ2-2; size: many; D: NA; V: TRBV30; CDR3: CASTSGEGRVNGELFF; DNA: TGTGCCTCGACCTCCGGAGAGGGCCGTGTGAACGGGGAGCTGTTTTTT
J: TRBJ2-3; size: NA; D: NA; V: TRBV7-9; CDR3: CASSTSFTDTQYF; DNA: TGTGCCAGCAGTACCAGTTTCACAGATACGCAGTATTTT
J: TRBJ1-5; size: many; D: NA; V: TRBV11-2; CDR3: CASSQQGPGSNQPQHF; DNA: TGTGCCAGCAGCCAGCAGGGGCCCGGAAGCAATCAGCCCCAGCATTTT
J: TRBJ1-3; size: many; D: NA; V: TRBV7-3; CDR3: CASSPRRRGSLRSGNTIYF; DNA: TGTGCCAGCAGCCCTCGACGCAGGGGTTCTTTACGCTCTGGAAACACCATATATTTT
J: TRBJ1-1; size: few; D: TRBD1; V: TRBV10-3; CDR3: CAISPRRQGDLAEAFF; DNA: TGTGCCATCAGTCCCCGGCGACAGGGGGATTTGGCTGAAGCTTTCTTT